Listed below are T cell receptor beta chains from one sample, sequenced in a study of human T cells and chemical hapten exposure. TCRdb reprocessed the RACE reads via MiXCR and lists one record per CDR3 protein. The repertoire consists of under 100,000 distinct CDR3 sequences, with roughly a tenth occurring once and the leading ten covering around 5%. The source material was whole blood, sampled in connection with sensitization to the hapten diphenylcyclopropenone (DPC). Receptors were obtained from a woman aged 50 to 65 with alopecia areata. Some clones in this sample may be carry-over from other donors' samples. Both conserved end residues are part of each CDR3. A D gene is named only where the DNA matches it firmly. Clone size appears in some rows only: once, few, many, or a class for an expanded clone.

>TRBJ2-4|14|few|TRBV5-1|NA
TGCGCCAGCGGGGAGGCCCTAACCAAAAACATTCAGTACTTC
CASGEALTKNIQYF
>TRBJ1-3|17|NA|TRBV12-3/TRBV12-4|NA
TGTGCCAGCAGTTTAGCCCGACAGATCAGCTCTGGAAACACCATATATTTT
CASSLARQISSGNTIYF
>TRBJ1-1|14|NA|TRBV5-5|NA
TGTGCCAGCAGCTTGCTTGCGGCGAACACTGAAGCTTTCTTT
CASSLLAANTEAFF
>TRBJ2-1|13|many|TRBV3-1|NA
TGTGCCAGCAGCCAAAGGTGGAACAATGAGCAGTTCTTC
CASSQRWNNEQFF
>TRBJ2-7|13|NA|TRBV20-1|TRBD1
TGCAGTGCGCGGACAGGCGTCTCCTACGAGCAGTACTTC
CSARTGVSYEQYF
>TRBJ1-1|14|few|TRBV6-2/TRBV6-3|NA
TGTGCCAGCATCGACGGCAGGAGGATCACTGAAGCTTTCTTT
CASIDGRRITEAFF
>TRBJ2-6|15|many|TRBV5-4|NA
TGTGCCAGCAGCTTGGAGTCAGCTGGGGCCAACGTCCTGACTTTC
CASSLESAGANVLTF
>TRBJ2-7|16|NA|TRBV4-2|NA
TGTGCCAGCAGCCAAGATTTTTCGGTAGGGGTCTACGAGCAGTACTTC
CASSQDFSVGVYEQYF
>TRBJ2-7|15|many|TRBV12-3/TRBV12-4|TRBD1
TGTGCCAGCAGTTTAGCAGGACAGGGGGCCTACGAGCAGTACTTC
CASSLAGQGAYEQYF
>TRBJ1-2|12|few|TRBV28|TRBD1
TGTGCCAGCAGTTCCGACAGGGAGGGCTACACCTTC
CASSSDREGYTF
>TRBJ2-4|16|NA|TRBV18|NA
TGTGCCAGCTCACCTCAGGGTTACGGGGCCAAAAACATTCAGTACTTC
CASSPQGYGAKNIQYF
>TRBJ2-7|15|many|TRBV4-1|NA
TGCGCCAGCAGCCCTCAACTGCGGATCCCCTACGAGCAGTACTTC
CASSPQLRIPYEQYF
>TRBJ1-6|14|medium-sized|TRBV12-3/TRBV12-4|TRBD1
TGTGCCAGCAGCCGACAGGGGGTCGGATCACCCCTCCACTTT
CASSRQGVGSPLHF
>TRBJ2-5|13|few|TRBV5-1|NA
TGCGCCAGCAGCTCGGTCCTTTCAGAGACCCAGTACTTC
CASSSVLSETQYF
>TRBJ1-1|13|many|TRBV29-1|NA
TGCAGCGTCCGAACTCCAGGTAACACTGAAGCTTTCTTT
CSVRTPGNTEAFF
>TRBJ2-3|17|many|TRBV5-5|NA
TGTGCCAGCAGCTTGAGTCTGACTTCTATACTCACAGATACGCAGTATTTT
CASSLSLTSILTDTQYF
>TRBJ1-4|17|NA|TRBV7-2|NA
TGTGCCAGCAGCAACGACGGACGGCGCGGGACTAATGAAAAACTGTTTTTT
CASSNDGRRGTNEKLFF
>TRBJ2-1|15|NA|TRBV7-2|NA
TGTGCCAGCAGCTTTACAGGGGAGGTGGGCAATGAGCAGTTCTTC
CASSFTGEVGNEQFF
>TRBJ1-5|15|NA|TRBV12-3/TRBV12-4|TRBD1
TGTGCCAGCAGACAGGGGAGGACGGGCAATCAGCCCCAGCATTTT
CASRQGRTGNQPQHF
>TRBJ2-7|14|few|TRBV15|NA
TGTGCCACCAGCAGAGTTACCAACTCCTACGAGCAGTACTTC
CATSRVTNSYEQYF
>TRBJ2-1|11|NA|TRBV21-1|NA
TGTGCCAGCAGCAGACGACTTGAGCAGTTCTTC
CASSRRLEQFF
>TRBJ2-2|14|many|TRBV7-9|NA
TGTGCCAGCAGCCCAAATGCCCGGTCCGGGGAGCTGTTTTTT
CASSPNARSGELFF
>TRBJ1-5|14|NA|TRBV5-5|NA
TGTACCAGCAGCTTGGCGCCCCTAAATCAGCCCCAGCATTTT
CTSSLAPLNQPQHF
>TRBJ2-3|12|few|TRBV9|NA
TGTGCCAGCAGCCCACAGTTGGATACGCAGTATTTT
CASSPQLDTQYF
>TRBJ1-6|15|once|TRBV3-1|NA
TGTGCCAGCAGCCAAGATTTGGCAGGGGTTTCACCCCTCCACTTT
CASSQDLAGVSPLHF
>TRBJ1-4|19|NA|TRBV12-3/TRBV12-4|NA
TGTGCCAGCAGTCCCCGCCGGGACCTACCCTTTGCAACTAATGAAAAACTGTTTTTT
CASSPRRDLPFATNEKLFF
>TRBJ2-1|15|NA|TRBV2|TRBD2
TGTGCCAGCGGACAGACTAGCGGACTCTACAATGAGCAGTTCTTC
CASGQTSGLYNEQFF
>TRBJ1-1|16|few|TRBV20-1|NA
TGCAGTGCTAGAGTGGTGGGTGCAGGGGACCACACTGAAGCTTTCTTT
CSARVVGAGDHTEAFF
>TRBJ2-2|16|many|TRBV27|NA
TGTGCCAGCAGTTGGGCCGGGAGAGGCGACACCGGGGAGCTGTTTTTT
CASSWAGRGDTGELFF
>TRBJ2-1|20|many|TRBV7-2|TRBD2
TGTGCCAGCAGCTTAGATCTGTCTAGCGGGAGGGTCGGGGCCTACAATGAGCAGTTCTTC
CASSLDLSSGRVGAYNEQFF
>TRBJ2-7|14|many|TRBV27|NA
TGTGCCAGCACCGCGATAGGGCCCAGATACGAGCAGTACTTC
CASTAIGPRYEQYF
>TRBJ2-7|10|few|TRBV28|NA
TGTGCCAGCAGTTTAGACCGCCAGTACTTC
CASSLDRQYF
>TRBJ1-5|18|NA|TRBV18|NA
TGTGCCAGCTCACCCCGGTTTTCAGGGAAGGTCGACAATCAGCCCCAGCATTTT
CASSPRFSGKVDNQPQHF
>TRBJ2-5|15|NA|TRBV28|TRBD2
TGTGCCAGCAGTTTAACCCGACTAGCCATGGGGACCCAGTACTTC
CASSLTRLAMGTQYF
>TRBJ2-2|13|NA|TRBV29-1|TRBD2
TGCAGCGTTGAGGGACTAGCCTCCGGGGAGCTGTTTTTT
CSVEGLASGELFF
>TRBJ2-3|15|NA|TRBV7-9|TRBD2
TGTGCCAGCAGCTTTTTTAGCGGGAGGGCGGATACGCAGTATTTT
CASSFFSGRADTQYF
>TRBJ2-7|15|few|TRBV7-2|TRBD2
TGTGCCAGCGGGACCGGGACTAGCGGGAGCTACGAGCAGTACTTC
CASGTGTSGSYEQYF
>TRBJ1-5|13|few|TRBV20-1|NA
TGCAGTGGTACTCGGGGCGGGCGTCAGCCCCAGCATTTT
CSGTRGGRQPQHF
>TRBJ1-5|16|NA|TRBV6-6|NA
TGTGCCAGCAGCTACCTCCCCGGGTCTGGCAATCAGCCCCAGCATTTT
CASSYLPGSGNQPQHF
>TRBJ1-2|14|NA|TRBV7-9|NA
TGTGCCAGCAGCTTAGCGTGGACGAGCGGAGGCTACACCTTC
CASSLAWTSGGYTF
>TRBJ1-4|15|NA|TRBV7-2|TRBD1
TGTGCCAGCAGCTTATCCGGGACAGGGAATGAAAAACTGTTTTTT
CASSLSGTGNEKLFF
>TRBJ2-1|14|many|TRBV28|NA
TGTGCCAGCACCCAGGGGGGCTTTTACAATGAGCAGTTCTTC
CASTQGGFYNEQFF
>TRBJ2-7|12|many|TRBV4-3|NA
TGCGCCAGCAGCCAAGATAGAAGGGAGCAGTACTTC
CASSQDRREQYF
>TRBJ2-1|14|medium-sized|TRBV20-1|TRBD2
TGCAGTGCTAGAGTGGCGGGAGGGCCCAATGAGCAGTTCTTC
CSARVAGGPNEQFF
>TRBJ2-7|15|many|TRBV7-2|TRBD2
TGTGCCAGCAGCATAACGACTAGCGGGCTCAACGAGCAGTACTTC
CASSITTSGLNEQYF
>TRBJ1-6|14|few|TRBV12-3/TRBV12-4|TRBD1
TGTGCCAGCAGTTTGGGACAGAATAATTCACCCCTCCACTTT
CASSLGQNNSPLHF
>TRBJ1-5|13|many|TRBV24-1|NA
TGTGCCACCAGTGACAGGGGAAATCAGCCCCAGCATTTT
CATSDRGNQPQHF
>TRBJ2-7|14|NA|TRBV19|TRBD2
TGTGCCAGTAGACCCCTAGCGGGGCCCTACGAGCAGTACTTC
CASRPLAGPYEQYF
>TRBJ1-1|14|NA|TRBV6-5|NA
TGTGCCAGCGGATCCCCCTCTTTGAACACTGAAGCTTTCTTT
CASGSPSLNTEAFF
>TRBJ2-1|17|NA|TRBV4-3|TRBD2
TGCGCCAGCAGCGCACAGACTAGCGGGCACTCCTACAATGAGCAGTTCTTC
CASSAQTSGHSYNEQFF
>TRBJ2-2|16|NA|TRBV6-2/TRBV6-3|NA
TGTGCCAGCAGCCGAAAGGGGTACGCGAACACCGGGGAGCTGTTTTTT
CASSRKGYANTGELFF
>TRBJ1-2|15|many|TRBV29-1|TRBD1
TGCAGCGTTGAATTATGGCAGGGGGGAGGCTATGGCTACACCTTC
CSVELWQGGGYGYTF
>TRBJ2-1|13|NA|TRBV7-2|TRBD2
TGTGCCAGCAGCAGGAGCGGGAGTGGTGAGCAGTTCTTC
CASSRSGSGEQFF
>TRBJ2-6|19|many|TRBV6-2/TRBV6-3|NA
TGTGCCAGCAGGCACCTCAACGGGGCCGGCCTTTCTGGGGCCAACGTCCTGACTTTC
CASRHLNGAGLSGANVLTF
>TRBJ1-1|13|few|TRBV29-1|NA
TGCAGCGTTGAGGACGGGCAGAACACTGAAGCTTTCTTT
CSVEDGQNTEAFF